This T cell receptor (beta chain) was profiled in a study of T cell changes during pregnancy in multiple sclerosis. The CDR3 is 16 amino acids. The ends lost 1 base at V and 6 bases at J; junction bases unmatched: 5. The germline V gene encodes CDR1 SGHRS and CDR2 YFSETQ. Repertoires were generated with immunoSEQ multiplex PCR, while TCRdb's copy carries only in-frame clones and drops some. This table has tens of thousands of clones, 85% to 95% appearing once. The receptor comes from a female donor with multiple sclerosis, enrolled in a pregnancy study. V gene TRBV5-1 combines with J gene TRBJ2-2; 11 bases map to TRBD1. The specimen was CD4+ T cells from peripheral blood mononuclear cells, collected in the first trimester of pregnancy. CDR3 coding DNA: TGCGCCAGCAGCTTGACGGGACAGGGGGTTCCCGGGGAGCTGTTTTTT. This encodes CASSLTGQGVPGELFF.